The rows below give T cell receptor beta chains drawn from one sample of a study of patients and donors after allogeneic stem cell transplantation. TCRdb reprocessed the RT-PCR reads via MiXCR and lists one record per CDR3 protein. The repertoire holds approximately 200,000 distinct CDR3 sequences, with about 40% as singletons. Sequences were obtained from blood, either unsorted or a sorted T cell fraction (not recorded which). All receptors come from a human donor who was either an allogeneic HSCT recipient or a stem cell or donor lymphocyte infusion donor (not recorded which). It is not recorded whose cells these are; they may come from a transplant donor. Each CDR3 is given with its conserved first and last residue.

>TRBJ1-1|TRBV12-3/TRBV12-4
CASSAGGRNTEAFF
>TRBJ1-1|TRBV28
CASRGGPPGAFF
>TRBJ2-5|TRBV7-8
CASSLDYLGETQYF
>TRBJ1-5|TRBV4-3
CASSQDRGSNQPQHF
>TRBJ1-2|TRBV7-2
CASSLFDRGYNYGYTF
>TRBJ2-1|TRBV10-3
CALRGEGGNEQFF
>TRBJ2-7|TRBV7-9
CASSWGRYEQYF
>TRBJ1-1|TRBV9
CASSVAVTAPMNTEAFF
>TRBJ1-2|TRBV27
CASMFGGGYTF
>TRBJ2-1|TRBV12-3/TRBV12-4
CASSQTDRVIDEQFF
>TRBJ1-5|TRBV29-1
CSVRQGPNQPQHF
>TRBJ1-1|TRBV6-6
CASSYSTAGAFF
>TRBJ1-6|TRBV6-5
CASSSRTGGNNSPLHF
>TRBJ1-3|TRBV2
CASRAGDRPGNTIYF
>TRBJ1-5|TRBV27
CASSLGFHQPQHF
>TRBJ1-1|TRBV12-3/TRBV12-4
CASSLGDRVREGTEAFF
>TRBJ1-1|TRBV30
CACDRAMTEAFF
>TRBJ1-4|TRBV18
CASSPLPWTVPEGKLFF
>TRBJ1-3|TRBV15
CATRGSEESSHSGNTIYF
>TRBJ2-5|TRBV7-9
CASATTEYQETQYF
>TRBJ2-7|TRBV4-3
CASSQLRPRDSSLRKYEQYF
>TRBJ1-4|TRBV30
CAWRDGTEIEKLFF
>TRBJ2-2|TRBV12-3/TRBV12-4
CAIVLGTPLGGELFF
>TRBJ2-4|TRBV29-1
CSVAEGPSKGAFQYF
>TRBJ2-1|TRBV4-3
CASSQLTLGGRYYNEQFF
>TRBJ1-1|TRBV5-1
CASRGEGQHTEAFF
>TRBJ1-5|TRBV30
CAWSVPLQPQHF
>TRBJ1-5|TRBV4-3
CASSRDRGLSAQHF
>TRBJ2-5|TRBV29-1
CSVEVSGRETQYF
>TRBJ1-2|TRBV6-5
CASSYQGVGVGYTF
>TRBJ1-4|TRBV6-5
CASSYSGTVNEKLFF
>TRBJ2-3|TRBV4-1
CASSPRDGRADTQYF
>TRBJ1-1|TRBV12-3/TRBV12-4
CASSLWVPGAGEAFF
>TRBJ1-1|TRBV27
CASSPRGGPSFMNTEAFF
>TRBJ1-2|TRBV7-9
CASSPADGYTF
>TRBJ2-3|TRBV3-1
CASSPQLAATDTQYF
>TRBJ2-2|TRBV24-1
CATSDGALAGDTGELFF
>TRBJ1-1|TRBV9
CASSPTLTEAFF
>TRBJ1-2|TRBV29-1
CSVLPGSVGGYTF
>TRBJ1-2|TRBV28
CASEGVNPNYGYTF
>TRBJ2-2|TRBV29-1
CSVDRESTGELFF
>TRBJ2-2|TRBV4-3
CASSQDLRTSGTLGELFF
>TRBJ1-1|TRBV20-1
CSARGRLNTEAFF
>TRBJ2-3|TRBV5-5
CASRPGTVDTQYF
>TRBJ2-5|TRBV12-3/TRBV12-4
CASRDLQYQETQYF
>TRBJ1-1|TRBV9
CASSVDPVMNTEAFF
>TRBJ1-5|TRBV28
CASIEGAGNQPQHF
>TRBJ1-1|TRBV7-8
CASSLGGNHFEAFF
>TRBJ1-2|TRBV20-1
CSAGAEGYTF
>TRBJ2-3|TRBV7-3
CASRQKRRESTDTQYF
>TRBJ2-2|TRBV9
CASSVAERNTGELFF
>TRBJ1-5|TRBV6-2/TRBV6-3
CASSYGQWNQPQHF